This TCR beta chain stems from a study of metastatic and nonmetastatic thyroid tumors. At the level of the study: Patients with malignant and benign thyroid disease provided blood and tumor or nodule tissue, whose repertoires were compared. Study observations and caveats: When malignant thyroid tumors were compared with benign nodules, TCR beta diversity was reportedly significantly higher in the malignant tumors. This held in both blood and tumor samples.

Methods used by the authors: In papillary thyroid cancer, a distant-metastasis classifier was built using CDR3 differences across clinicopathological groups. From the PCR reads, TCRdb re-called clones with MiXCR. V and J calls and clone size were set by TCRdb, not the authors. This table has 20,000 to 25,000 clones, roughly a fifth appearing once. In this sample, this clone is medium-sized. What it binds is not known. One end of the junction is discordant with germline, which a read error may explain. Among the patients, none had received any treatment before thyroid surgery. Germline V gives CDR1 DFQATT, CDR2 SNEGSKA (reference sequence). This CDR3 comprises 10 residues.

The chain combines TRBV20-1 with TRBJ1-2; tentatively, D is TRBD1 (5 bases). Sequenced sample: blood. This clonotype was sampled from a female donor with papillary thyroid cancer or a benign thyroid nodule (not recorded which). Some clones in this sample may be carry-over from other donors' samples. The CDR3 DNA follows: TGCAGTGTGGGGCTGAAGTATTCCTTTTTC. This codes for CSVGLKYSFF.